This T cell receptor beta chain was found in a study of blood T cell repertoires in COVID-19 (dated by TCRdb to about 2020). Describing the broader study: Collaborator samples came from the United States, Italy and Spain and covered acute and convalescent phases of COVID-19. The prospective study material was composed of cDNA or gDNA derived from T cells, B-cell-depleted T cells, or PBMCs. Subjects who had been exposed to COVID-19, were actively infected with it, or had recovered from it provided the deeply sampled blood TCRbeta repertoires that made up the dataset. A de-identified subject ID, COVID-19 status, age in years and sex were almost always included in the sample metadata. HLA class I and class II types, where available, came from metadata supplied by the sample provider rather than from assay-based typing. The samples were drawn from the first 160 participants of the ongoing ImmuneRACE study and from 1,254 subjects provided by 6 global collaborators. The repertoires were made available in a free public database intended to serve as a resource for research on the immune response to SARS-CoV-2.

The paper's findings and limits, for the study overall: How much clinical and demographic metadata was included differed by source and by participant, and the metadata was provided uncurated.

The germline V gene provides CDR1 SGDLS and CDR2 YYNGEE. From the cysteine through the phenylalanine, the CDR3 covers 17 amino acids. The kept DNA is CDR3 alone, 51 bases in frame from the first base. V loses 2 bases at its end and J loses 2 bases; junction bases beyond the gene matches: 9. TCRbeta CDR3 regions were amplified from genomic DNA using the immunoSEQ Assay, a bias-controlled multiplex PCR. In the source study's methods: Within the assay, amplification of reference gene primers was used to estimate how many nucleated cells each sample contained. To quantify the absolute abundance of each unique TCRbeta CDR3 rearrangement, sequence reads were collapsed and filtered. Productive Simpson clonality was computed per sample as the square root of Simpson's diversity index over productive rearrangements. Sourced from immuneACCESS, this table was stored by TCRdb with only in-frame sequences that have V and J called. A share of the clones is absent; for the studies checked, an unresolved V gene accounts for under half, and the remainder has no known explanation. Clonal size and the V and J genes are those of that table, whereas D and trimming came from the DNA. The sample includes about 71,000 clones, with more than 65% observed a single time. Of the sample, approximately 27% falls within the top ten clones.

This clone was counted a single time. Its antigen target is currently unknown. The record has no base qualities; no much larger clone is one base away. Each collaborating institution followed its own protocols to collect whole blood in K2EDTA tubes. For TCRbeta analysis, collaborators shipped samples in one of three forms: frozen whole blood, isolated PBMCs, or DNA extracted from either of those sample types. The TCR was taken from a woman of 80 years or more with active or convalescent COVID-19. The sequence links TRBV9 to TRBJ1-3; 8 of the junction bases match TRBD1. The source material was peripheral blood. The DNA reads as follows: TGTGCCAGCAGCGTGTTTGACAGGGGATCGGCTGGAAACACCATATATTTT. The resulting protein is CASSVFDRGSAGNTIYF.